The 10 T cell receptor beta chains in this list originate from one sample, sequenced in a study of blood T cell repertoires in COVID-19. The repertoire was sequenced with immunoSEQ multiplex PCR; TCRdb's copy has only in-frame clones and lacks some. The sample lists about 150,000 clones, around 84% occurring once. The sample was peripheral blood. These receptors were collected from a woman of 80 years or more with COVID-19, enrolled during active disease.

This chain joins TRBV5-4 and TRBJ1-1; 8 bases match TRBD1. The germline CDR1 and CDR2 sequences are SGHNT and YYREEE (reference sequence). V was clipped by 4 bases and J by 9 bases; unmatched bases: 11. The CDR3 consists of 14 residues. The DNA of the CDR3 is TGTGCCAGCAGCCCAGGACAGGGAAGGGAGAAAGCTTTCTTT. It encodes CASSPGQGREKAFF.

The chain combines TRBV7-2 with TRBJ1-2; TRBD1 aligns across 10 bases. Trimming removed 5 bases from V and 6 bases from J; junction bases left unmatched: 3. The CDR3 totals 13 residues. CDR1 is SGHTA and CDR2 is FQGNSA in the germline V gene. CDR3 residues: CASSMGQGNGYTF. The CDR3, as DNA: TGTGCCAGCAGCATGGGACAGGGGAATGGCTACACCTTC.

The chain recombines TRBV7-9 with TRBJ2-6; 7 bases fit TRBD2. This CDR3 region has 18 residues. V shed 1 base and J 0 bases; nucleotides not matched to a gene: 6. Looked up from germline, CDR1 is SEHNR and CDR2 is FQNEAQ (reference sequence). The CDR3 DNA reads TGTGCCAGCAGCTTAGACGAGCGGGATTTCTCTGGGGCCAACGTCCTGACTTTC. As protein: CASSLDERDFSGANVLTF.

In this sample, this clone turned up once. CDR3 in DNA: TGCGCCAGCAGCTTGGTGACAGCCTACACAGATACGCAGTATTTT. Its protein is CASSLVTAYTDTQYF. This chain joins TRBV5-1 and TRBJ2-3; D may be TRBD1 (5 bases). The CDR3 is 15 amino acids. The germline V gene encodes CDR1 SGHRS and CDR2 YFSETQ. Trimming shortened V by 0 bases and J by 2 bases, and 10 bases separated the two germline ends.

This clone was found once. The rearrangement uses TRBV29-1 and TRBJ1-4; D perhaps matches TRBD1 (6 bases). The V gene lost 4 bases and the J gene lost 4 bases, with 13 bases spanning the gap. This CDR3 has 14 amino acids. Per germline, CDR1 SQVTM and CDR2 ANQGSEA. CDR3 sequence reads: CSVGGGQNNEKLFF. Written as DNA, the CDR3 is TGCAGCGTTGGCGGGGGGCAAAATAATGAAAAACTGTTTTTT.

This clone has just a few counts. This rearrangement joins TRBV10-3 to TRBJ1-1; TRBD1 might be the D (6 bases). The germline CDR1 and CDR2 sequences are ENHRY and SYGVKD. The CDR3 is 13 residues long. V shed 4 bases and J shed 11 bases, with 17 bases lying between them. CDR3 amino acids: CAISGEISGVAFF. CDR3 DNA: TGTGCCATCAGTGGTGAGATTTCAGGGGTGGCTTTCTTT.

The chain combines TRBV21-1 with TRBJ1-1; no check of the table's D call, TRBD1, against the DNA was made. TRBV21-1 is recorded as a pseudogene. The CDR3 has 17 amino acids. The CDR3 nucleotides read TGTGCCAGCACAACAGGAGGTTCCGGACAGGGGACACCTGAAGCTTTCTTT. As protein: CASTTGGSGQGTPEAFF.

The chain has TRBV28 and TRBJ1-2; a possible D gene is TRBD1 (5 bases). The V gene's germline CDR1 is MDHEN and CDR2 SYDVKM. The CDR3 loop spans 17 amino acids. V was trimmed by 4 bases and J by 4 bases, leaving 22 bases between them. Here the CDR3 DNA reads TGTGCCAGCAGTTACCGCGACAGAATAGAGGTAGTCTATGGCTACACCTTC. As protein: CASSYRDRIEVVYGYTF.

The gene calls are TRBV5-1 and TRBJ2-1; 9 positions match TRBD1. This CDR3 contains 15 residues. Germline loops: CDR1 SGHRS, CDR2 YFSETQ. The ends lost 4 bases at V and 6 bases at J; junction bases unmatched: 8. The CDR3 protein is CASSLQGQGANEQFF. Written as DNA, the CDR3 is TGCGCCAGCAGCCTGCAGGGACAGGGAGCCAATGAGCAGTTCTTC.

Here the CDR3 DNA reads TGTGCCAGCAGCTTGCAAGACAGGGGCACTAATGAAAAACTGTTTTTT. Residues: CASSLQDRGTNEKLFF. The rearrangement joins TRBV7-9 to TRBJ1-4; 8 bases fit TRBD1. With V trimmed by 3 bases and J by 2 bases, 5 bases remained unmatched. Germline lookup yields CDR1 SEHNR and CDR2 FQNEAQ (reference sequence). The CDR3 is 16 amino acids.